The next 19 T cell receptor beta chains were all read from a single sample in a study of cytomegalovirus exposure and HLA in healthy donors. The assay was immunoSEQ multiplex PCR, and TCRdb's table has in-frame clones only and misses some. This table holds fewer than 350,000 clones, roughly 90% found once. The sequenced sample was PBMCs. Receptor source: a woman under 30 in good health and CMV-seronegative.

This clone was detected once. The chain links TRBV7-3 to TRBJ2-1, with D perhaps matching TRBD2 (6 bases). Germline lookup yields CDR1 SGHTA and CDR2 FQGTGA. Trimming cost V 2 bases and J 4 bases, with 15 bases left between them. The CDR3 is 16 residues long. In DNA form, the CDR3 reads TGTGCCAGCAGCTTACTCCGTAGCGGTAGTTACAATGAGCAGTTCTTC. This sequence encodes CASSLLRSGSYNEQFF. Looking up the rest from reference TRBV7-3 and TRBJ2-1 gives the full variable domain: GAGVSQTPSNKVTEKGKYVELRCDPISGHTALYWYRQSLGQGPEFLIYFQGTGAADDSGLPNDRFFAVRPEGSVSTLKIQRTERGDSAVYLCASSLLRSGSYNEQFFGPGTRLTVL.

The rearrangement joins TRBV30 to TRBJ2-5, with TRBD2 identical over 14 bases. The CDR3 has 18 amino acids. The germline CDR1 and CDR2 sequences are GTSNPN and SVGIG (reference sequence). The V gene end was trimmed by 2 bases and the J gene end by 5 bases; junction bases not matched to a gene: 13. The CDR3 DNA is TGTGCCTGGAGTTCCCGGACTAGCGGGAGGTCCTTTTGGGAGACCCAGTACTTC. This sequence encodes CAWSSRTSGRSFWETQYF.

The gene calls are TRBV27 and TRBJ2-7; 8 bases align to TRBD1. This CDR3 has 15 amino acids. CDR1 and CDR2 from the germline V gene are MNHEY and SMNVEV (reference sequence). V gave up 5 bases and J gave up 0 bases; unmatched junction bases: 6. The CDR3 nucleotides are TGTGCCAGCAGTCCGACAGGGGTCCCCTCCTACGAGCAGTACTTC. This sequence encodes CASSPTGVPSYEQYF.

The V and J genes are TRBV28 and TRBJ1-2; the D is unclear. V shed 2 bases and J shed 0 bases, with 7 bases lying between them. Germline V gene sequence: CDR1 MDHEN, CDR2 SYDVKM. The CDR3 has 14 amino acids. The CDR3 sequence is CASSLGLANYGYTF. CDR3 in DNA: TGTGCCAGCAGTTTAGGCCTAGCTAACTATGGCTACACCTTC.

V is TRBV5-6 and J is TRBJ1-5; no definite D call. CDR1 is SGHDT, CDR2 YYEEEE, per germline. The CDR3 is 16 amino acids. Deletions cut 1 base from V and 0 bases from J, with 11 bases between. CDR3 DNA sequence: TGTGCCAGCAGCTTGCAAGTGAGCCATAGCAATCAGCCCCAGCATTTT. Protein: CASSLQVSHSNQPQHF.

There are a few counts of this clone. The chain employs TRBV4-1 and TRBJ1-2, with TRBD1 matching 8 bases. CDR3 length: 16 residues. The V gene's germline CDR1 is MGHRA and CDR2 YSYEKL. Losses at the gene ends were 1 base for V and 5 bases for J; bases not matched to a gene: 9. CDR3 sequence reads: CASSQGDAGGRYGYTF. The CDR3 nucleotides read TGCGCCAGCAGCCAAGGGGATGCAGGGGGCAGATATGGCTACACCTTC.

This chain links TRBV6-1 with TRBJ2-7, with D unresolved. Germline V gene lookup returns CDR1 MNHNS and CDR2 SASEGT. Trimming stripped 8 bases from V and 1 base from J, with 6 bases between. The CDR3 runs 11 residues. Written as DNA, the CDR3 is TGTGCCAGCCCGGGTTCCTACGAGCAGTACTTC. It translates to CASPGSYEQYF.

The chain links TRBV7-2 to TRBJ1-5; D unclear. With 5 bases removed from V and 5 bases from J, the gap between germline ends came to 16 bases. CDR1 and CDR2 (germline): SGHTA, FQGNSA. The CDR3 is made up of 15 amino acids. The CDR3 bases are TGTGCCAGCAGCCCCGTCCCGGGTTTGGATCAGCCCCAGCATTTT. This gives the protein CASSPVPGLDQPQHF.

With respect to this clone: Other DNA sequences within the sample encode an identical CDR3. This chain connects TRBV7-6 to TRBJ2-2, with D possibly TRBD2 on 6 matching bases. The V end was cut by 1 base, the J end by 4 bases, with 7 bases between. The CDR3 runs 14 residues. Germline lookup yields CDR1 SGHVS and CDR2 FNYEAQ. This chain's CDR3 is CASSLGGGTGELFF. The CDR3 DNA is TGTGCCAGCAGCTTAGGGGGAGGCACCGGGGAGCTGTTTTTT.

The rearrangement uses TRBV2 and TRBJ1-4, with 7 bases fitting TRBD1. The CDR3 contains 14 residues. Unmatched junction bases numbered 5, after V lost 6 bases and J lost 4 bases. Germline V lookup: CDR1 SNHLY, CDR2 FYNNEI. CDR3 DNA: TGTGCCAGCAGGACAGGGTACCGTAATGAAAAACTGTTTTTT. It translates to CASRTGYRNEKLFF.

This clone was found once. The V call is TRBV28, the J call TRBJ1-6; D call uncertain. Trimming removed 6 bases from V and 10 bases from J, with 16 bases in between. The CDR3 covers 14 residues. The germline CDR1 and CDR2 sequences are MDHEN and SYDVKM. CDR3 bases: TGTGCCAGCAGCCCCTCCCCCCGGTGGTCACCCCTCCACTTT. This encodes CASSPSPRWSPLHF. Using reference TRBV28 and TRBJ1-6 for the parts outside the CDR3, the full variable domain is DVKVTQSSRYLVKRTGEKVFLECVQDMDHENMFWYRQDPGLGLRLIYFSYDVKMKEKGDIPEGYSVSREKKERFSLILESASTNQTSMYLCASSPSPRWSPLHFGNGTRLTVT.

The chain recombines TRBV6-5 with TRBJ2-5; possible D gene TRBD2, 6 bases. The germline CDR1 and CDR2 sequences are MNHEY and SVGAGI. This CDR3 contains 12 residues. V lost 6 bases and J 7 bases, leaving 12 bases between the germline ends. As DNA, the CDR3 is TGTGCCAGCAGATCCGCCGGGGGGACCCAGTACTTC. It is translated as CASRSAGGTQYF.

The rearrangement uses TRBV7-2 and TRBJ2-7; 9 nucleotides line up with TRBD1. V shed 5 bases, J shed 5 bases, and the junction held 16 bases outside the gene matches. CDR1 SGHTA and CDR2 FQGNSA come from the germline V gene. This CDR3 is built from 17 residues. The CDR3 DNA sequence: TGTGCCAGCAGCCCGAGCGGTTGGGACAGGGAATTCGACGAGCAGTACTTC. This sequence encodes CASSPSGWDREFDEQYF.

CDR3 coding DNA: TGTGCCAGCTCGCAAGGGACAGGCGTCACCTACGAGCAGTACTTC. This sequence encodes CASSQGTGVTYEQYF. The chain is built from TRBV18 and TRBJ2-7; 8 bases are shared with TRBD1. J gave up 2 bases and V 6 bases, and 9 bases lay outside the gene matches. The CDR3 loop spans 15 amino acids. CDR1 is KGHSH, CDR2 LQKENI, per germline.

The genes are TRBV28 and TRBJ2-5; 10 positions agree with TRBD2. V trimming: 5 bases; J trimming: 4 bases; junction bases outside the gene matches: 7. Germline V CDR1 and CDR2: MDHEN, SYDVKM. The CDR3 sequence is 15 residues long. In DNA, the CDR3 is TGTGCCAGCAGTATCACGCTAGCGGGAGTAGAGACCCAGTACTTC. Its protein product is CASSITLAGVETQYF.

This clone was recorded only once. The chain has TRBV5-1 and TRBJ2-1, with 10 bases that match TRBD2. The CDR3 contains 16 residues. Germline V gene sequence: CDR1 SGHRS, CDR2 YFSETQ. J was trimmed by 5 bases and V by 6 bases; bases with no gene match: 11. The CDR3 spells CASNRLAGVDDNEQFF. In nucleotides, the CDR3 is TGCGCCAGCAACCGGCTAGCGGGAGTAGATGACAATGAGCAGTTCTTC.

The DNA for the CDR3 is TGTGCCATCGGACAGGGAGATCAGCCCCAGCATTTT. It specifies CAIGQGDQPQHF. V and J are TRBV10-3 and TRBJ1-5; TRBD1 agrees at 8 bases. CDR1 and CDR2 from the germline V gene are ENHRY and SYGVKD. Trimming took 8 bases from V and 5 from J; bases not matched to a gene: 2. The CDR3 loop spans 12 amino acids.

This clone has just a few counts. The V call is TRBV11-2, the J call TRBJ1-2, with TRBD1 matching over 8 bases. There are 13 residues in the CDR3. Germline V CDR1 and CDR2: SGHAT, FQNNGV. The V segment lost 4 bases and the J segment 3 bases; nucleotides outside the gene matches: 1. The CDR3 DNA follows: TGTGCCAGCAGCTCAGGGGGCGACTATGGCTACACCTTC. It codes for CASSSGGDYGYTF.

V usage is TRBV7-2 and J usage is TRBJ2-2; 7 positions agree with TRBD2. CDR1 and CDR2 from the germline V gene are SGHTA and FQGNSA. Unmatched junction bases numbered 7, after V lost 0 bases and J lost 0 bases. The CDR3 extends over 18 amino acids. CDR3 bases: TGTGCCAGCAGCTTAGCGCTACTGGGGGGGTCGAACACCGGGGAGCTGTTTTTT. Its translation is CASSLALLGGSNTGELFF.